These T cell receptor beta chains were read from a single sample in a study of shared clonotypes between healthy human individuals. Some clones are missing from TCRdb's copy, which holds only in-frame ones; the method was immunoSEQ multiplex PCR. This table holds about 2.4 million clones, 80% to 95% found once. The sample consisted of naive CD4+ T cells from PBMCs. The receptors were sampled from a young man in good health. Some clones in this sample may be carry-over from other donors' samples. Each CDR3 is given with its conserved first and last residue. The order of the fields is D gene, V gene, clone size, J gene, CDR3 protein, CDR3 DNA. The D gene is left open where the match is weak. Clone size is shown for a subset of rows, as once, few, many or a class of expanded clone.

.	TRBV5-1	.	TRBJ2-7	CASSLAGTRGHEQYF	TGCGCCAGCAGCTTGGCCGGGACCAGAGGCCACGAGCAGTACTTC
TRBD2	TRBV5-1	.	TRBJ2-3	CASSPLATSTDTQYF	TGCGCCAGCAGTCCACTAGCGACTAGCACAGATACGCAGTATTTT
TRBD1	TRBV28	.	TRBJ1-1	CASRQARGTGVEAFF	TGTGCCAGCAGGCAAGCTCGCGGGACAGGGGTTGAAGCTTTCTTT
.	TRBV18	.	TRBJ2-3	CASSPTLTSTDTQYF	TGTGCCAGCTCACCCACACTGACTAGCACAGATACGCAGTATTTT
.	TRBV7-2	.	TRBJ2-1	CASSPRIGGEQFF	TGTGCCAGCAGCCCCCGTATCGGAGGTGAGCAGTTCTTC
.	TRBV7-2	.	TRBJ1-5	CASSLGVGVQPQHF	TGTGCCAGCAGCTTAGGGGTAGGGGTACAGCCCCAGCATTTT
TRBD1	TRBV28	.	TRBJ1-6	CASIGGQTVLNSPLHF	TGTGCCAGCATTGGGGGACAGACGGTTTTAAATTCACCCCTCCACTTT
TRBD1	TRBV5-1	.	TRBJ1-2	CASRQNQGDNPSPYGYTF	TGCGCCAGCAGACAGAATCAGGGGGATAACCCCTCGCCCTATGGCTACACCTTC
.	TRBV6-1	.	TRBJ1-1	CASTDSEAFF	TGTGCCAGCACTGACAGTGAAGCTTTCTTT
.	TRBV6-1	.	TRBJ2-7	CASSFRGSYEQYF	TGTGCCAGCAGTTTCAGGGGATCCTACGAGCAGTACTTC
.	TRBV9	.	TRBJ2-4	CASSVYGEAKNIQYF	TGTGCCAGCAGCGTCTACGGCGAAGCCAAAAACATTCAGTACTTC
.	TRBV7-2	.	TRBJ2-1	CASSLGLDNEQFF	TGTGCCAGCAGCTTAGGACTGGACAATGAGCAGTTCTTC
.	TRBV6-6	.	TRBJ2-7	CASSRTLAYEQYF	TGTGCCAGCAGTAGGACGTTGGCCTACGAGCAGTACTTC
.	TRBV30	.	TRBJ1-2	CAWRTGGSYGYTF	TGTGCCTGGAGGACAGGTGGGAGCTATGGCTACACCTTC
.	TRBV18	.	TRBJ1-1	CASSPPTSRRGTEAFF	TGTGCCAGCTCACCTCCAACCTCCCGGAGGGGCACTGAAGCTTTCTTT
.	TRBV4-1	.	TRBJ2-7	CASSQADRNYEQYF	TGCGCCAGCAGCCAGGCCGACAGGAACTACGAGCAGTACTTC
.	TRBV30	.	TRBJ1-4	CAWTRGVATNEKLFF	TGTGCCTGGACCCGCGGCGTTGCAACTAATGAAAAACTGTTTTTT
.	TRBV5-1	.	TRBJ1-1	CASSLAFTTEAFF	TGCGCCAGCAGCTTGGCCTTTACGACTGAAGCTTTCTTT
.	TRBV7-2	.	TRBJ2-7	CASSLYREHEQYF	TGTGCCAGCAGCTTATACAGGGAGCACGAGCAGTACTTC
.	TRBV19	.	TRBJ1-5	CASSIPGARSNQPQHF	TGTGCCAGTAGTATACCGGGGGCACGTAGCAATCAGCCCCAGCATTTT
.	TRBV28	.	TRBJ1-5	CASKGVSNQPQHF	TGTGCCAGCAAGGGGGTTAGCAATCAGCCCCAGCATTTT
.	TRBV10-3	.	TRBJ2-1	CAISAGLSRRDEQFF	TGTGCCATCAGTGCGGGACTTAGCAGAAGGGATGAGCAGTTCTTC
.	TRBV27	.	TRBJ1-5	CASSPGGHSNQPQHF	TGTGCCAGCAGTCCCGGGGGTCATAGCAATCAGCCCCAGCATTTT
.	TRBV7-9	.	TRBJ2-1	CASSPQFNEQFF	TGTGCCAGCAGCCCCCAATTCAATGAGCAGTTCTTC
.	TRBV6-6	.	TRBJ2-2	CASTRDTGELFF	TGTGCCAGCACCCGGGACACCGGGGAGCTGTTTTTT
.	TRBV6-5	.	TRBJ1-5	CASSYGGTSNQPQHF	TGTGCCAGCAGTTACGGGGGGACCAGCAATCAGCCCCAGCATTTT
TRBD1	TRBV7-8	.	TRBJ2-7	CASSTRRTGPAYEQYF	TGTGCCAGCAGCACCAGACGGACAGGGCCCGCCTACGAGCAGTACTTC
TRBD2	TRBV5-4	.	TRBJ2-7	CASSSRLAGSLYEQYF	TGTGCCAGCAGCTCCAGACTAGCGGGATCCCTTTACGAGCAGTACTTC
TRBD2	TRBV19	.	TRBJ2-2	CASRGRIAGAAGELFF	TGTGCCAGTAGGGGAAGAATAGCGGGAGCGGCCGGGGAGCTGTTTTTT
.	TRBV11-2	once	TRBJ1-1	CASSVQQEPEAFF	TGTGCCAGCAGCGTACAACAGGAACCTGAAGCTTTCTTT
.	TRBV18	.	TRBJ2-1	CASSPPLQAGLNEQFF	TGTGCCAGCTCACCGCCTTTACAGGCGGGGCTGAATGAGCAGTTCTTC
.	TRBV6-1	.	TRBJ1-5	CASSEASDGNQPQHF	TGTGCCAGCAGTGAAGCGAGCGACGGCAATCAGCCCCAGCATTTT
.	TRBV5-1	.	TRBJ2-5	CASSSGNWWETQYF	TGCGCCAGCAGCTCAGGGAATTGGTGGGAGACCCAGTACTTC
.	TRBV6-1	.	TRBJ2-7	CASSPWDTVNYEQYF	TGTGCCAGCAGCCCCTGGGACACAGTGAACTACGAGCAGTACTTC
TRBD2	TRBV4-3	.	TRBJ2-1	CASSQDLPSGFSNEQFF	TGCGCCAGCAGCCAAGATCTTCCTAGCGGTTTTTCTAATGAGCAGTTCTTC
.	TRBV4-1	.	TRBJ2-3	CASSRDPVTDTQYF	TGCGCCAGCAGTAGGGACCCCGTCACAGATACGCAGTATTTT
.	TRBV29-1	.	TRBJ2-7	CSVGGTGTHIYEQYF	TGCAGCGTCGGGGGTACCGGGACACATATCTACGAGCAGTACTTC
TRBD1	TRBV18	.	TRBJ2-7	CASSVYRDRAYEQYF	TGTGCCAGCTCAGTTTACCGGGACAGGGCATACGAGCAGTACTTC
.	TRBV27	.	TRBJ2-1	CASRVAGRSSYNEQFF	TGTGCCAGCAGAGTGGCCGGGCGGAGCTCCTACAATGAGCAGTTCTTC
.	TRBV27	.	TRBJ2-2	CASSYKQNTGELFF	TGTGCCAGCAGTTATAAACAGAACACCGGGGAGCTGTTTTTT
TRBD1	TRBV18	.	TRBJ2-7	CASAIGTVTYEQYF	TGTGCCAGCGCCATAGGGACAGTAACCTACGAGCAGTACTTC
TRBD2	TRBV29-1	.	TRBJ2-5	CSVEYSGRTQYF	TGCAGCGTTGAATACAGCGGGAGAACCCAGTACTTC
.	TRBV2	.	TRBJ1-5	CASSQTVGPAQPQHF	TGTGCCAGCAGTCAGACAGTGGGGCCGGCCCAGCCCCAGCATTTT
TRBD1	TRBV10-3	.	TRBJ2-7	CAIRNYRDRASYEQYF	TGTGCCATCAGGAATTACCGGGACAGGGCTTCCTACGAGCAGTACTTC
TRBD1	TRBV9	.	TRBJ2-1	CASSIRDSYNEQFF	TGTGCCAGCAGCATCAGGGACAGCTACAATGAGCAGTTCTTC